This T cell receptor beta chain is drawn from a study of cytomegalovirus exposure and HLA in healthy donors. Whole-study results and caveats: Analysis was carried out at a later point, and it linked a missense DCLRE1C variant to TCR beta V- and J-gene trimming. By a later analysis, the bulk of CMV-associated TCR beta chains appeared HLA-restricted. Cytomegalovirus-associated status was assigned to around 160 TCR beta chains.

Germline CDR1 SNHLY, CDR2 FYNNEI. The CDR3 runs to 15 residues. V gave up 7 bases and J gave up 2 bases, with 15 bases separating them. This clone appeared a few times. Its specificity is unknown. The primer mix had 60 Vbeta and 13 Jbeta primers. Only in-frame clones appear in the TCRdb table, and some are missing; sequencing was by immunoSEQ multiplex PCR. This table holds about 220,000 clones, around 80% found once. The clonotype comes from a boy younger than 10 in good health and CMV-seronegative. The chain has TRBV2 and TRBJ2-1; no reliable D call. The sequenced material came from PBMCs. CDR3 in amino acids: CASIGPREAYNEQFF. Written as DNA, the CDR3 is TGTGCCAGCATCGGTCCGAGAGAGGCCTACAATGAGCAGTTCTTC.